Presented here are 28 T cell receptor beta chains from one specimen sequenced in a study of T cells after yellow fever vaccination. TCRdb called the 5' RACE reads again in MiXCR, with one record for every CDR3 protein. The sample has 300,000 to 400,000 distinct CDR3 sequences, 6.2% seen once. The sequencing used PBMCs, collected 5 days after the yellow fever booster vaccination. These receptor sequences come from a man between 25 and 39 years old who received the YFV17D yellow fever vaccine.

This clonotype was counted at least ten times. This chain links TRBV7-8 with TRBJ2-5; 9 positions agree with TRBD2. The CDR3 covers 18 residues. J was trimmed by 6 bases and V by 5 bases; bases with no gene match: 19. The germline gives CDR1 SGHVS, CDR2 FQNEAQ. The CDR3, as DNA: TGTGCCAGCAGCCCCCGTTCAGGGTCGGCTAGCGGGAAACAGACCCAGTACTTC. This sequence encodes CASSPRSGSASGKQTQYF.

This clonotype was found a few times. J is TRBJ2-7 and V is TRBV7-9, with TRBD1 matching over 10 bases. The germline CDR1 and CDR2 sequences are SEHNR and FQNEAQ (reference sequence). Trimming took 2 bases from V and 6 from J; bases not matched to a gene: 10. The CDR3 runs to 16 residues. The CDR3 DNA is TGTGCCAGCAGCTTATCGTCGGACAGGGGGGCTCCCGAGCAGTACTTC. Translating gives CASSLSSDRGAPEQYF.

The chain recombines TRBV12-3 or TRBV12-4 with TRBJ2-6; D is perhaps TRBD2 (6 bases). This CDR3 contains 19 residues. The V gene lost 1 base and the J gene lost 0 bases, with 16 bases spanning the gap. The CDR3, as DNA: TGTGCCAGCAGTTTAGTTGAAAAGCTGGGGGGCTCTGGGGCCAACGTCCTGACTTTC. Protein product: CASSLVEKLGGSGANVLTF.

The chain carries TRBV2 and TRBJ2-5; weak D call: TRBD2 (7 bases). V lost 6 bases and J 5 bases, leaving 19 bases between the germline ends. Germline-derived CDR1 and CDR2 are SNHLY and FYNNEI. CDR3 length: 15 residues. The CDR3 reads CASSAAPQGGETQYF. The CDR3 region has the DNA TGTGCCAGCAGCGCCGCCCCACAGGGAGGGGAGACCCAGTACTTC.

This clonotype was observed a handful of times. This rearrangement joins TRBV10-3 to TRBJ2-1; either TRBD1 or TRBD2 may supply D (5 bases each). V shed 3 bases and J shed 3 bases, with 12 bases lying between them. Germline CDR1 reads ENHRY; CDR2 reads SYGVKD. The CDR3 totals 15 residues. CDR3: CAISDVGAGYNEQFF. For the CDR3, the DNA is TGTGCCATCAGTGATGTAGGGGCGGGCTACAATGAGCAGTTCTTC.

This clonotype was counted only a few times. The gene calls are TRBV6-1 and TRBJ2-1, with TRBD2 identical over 8 bases. Germline CDR1 is MNHNS and CDR2 is SASEGT. CDR3 length: 15 amino acids. The trim removed 5 bases at V and 0 bases at J, leaving 3 bases unmatched. CDR3 sequence reads: CASSLAGPSYNEQFF. CDR3 coding DNA: TGTGCCAGCAGTCTAGCGGGTCCCTCCTACAATGAGCAGTTCTTC.

The table lists this clonotype with a few counts. The chain is built from TRBV20-1 and TRBJ2-7, with TRBD2 matching over 12 bases. There are 15 residues in the CDR3. CDR1 is DFQATT, CDR2 SNEGSKA, per germline (reference sequence). V gave up 3 bases and J gave up 3 bases; unmatched junction bases: 6. CDR3 DNA: TGCAGTGCTAGGTCAAAGACTAGCGGGAGCTACGAGCAGTACTTC. The encoded protein is CSARSKTSGSYEQYF.

Only a few counts were recorded for this clonotype. V gene TRBV30 combines with J gene TRBJ1-2; D ambiguous. V was cut by 0 bases and J by 4 bases, with 15 bases left in between. The germline V gene encodes CDR1 GTSNPN and CDR2 SVGIG (reference sequence). This CDR3 is 15 amino acids long. CDR3 bases: TGTGCCTGGAGTGTAGGCGGCGGCACGATCTATGGCTACACCTTC. Its translation: CAWSVGGGTIYGYTF.

This clonotype came up a few times. As DNA, the CDR3 is TGTGCCAGCAGTTACTTTGGGCGCGAGCAGTACTTC. Its protein product is CASSYFGREQYF. The chain has TRBV6-2 or TRBV6-3 and TRBJ2-7; D is ambiguous. This CDR3 has 12 amino acids. V dropped 1 base and J dropped 6 bases, with 7 bases sitting between them. Germline loops: CDR1 MNHEY, CDR2 SVGEGT.

A few counts support this clonotype. The chain employs TRBV19 and TRBJ2-7; TRBD1 might be the D (6 bases). The germline gives CDR1 LNHDA, CDR2 SQIVND (reference sequence). Trimming pared 3 bases from V and 5 bases from J, leaving 14 bases between. CDR3 size: 14 residues. The CDR3 loop reads CASSIDRTADEQYF. DNA of the CDR3: TGTGCCAGTAGTATCGACAGGACCGCCGACGAGCAGTACTTC.

Many counts were recorded for this clonotype. This chain joins TRBV20-1 and TRBJ2-5; D remains unclear. Germline CDR1 reads DFQATT; CDR2 reads SNEGSKA (reference sequence). The CDR3 runs to 12 residues. The V end was cut by 6 bases, the J end by 5 bases, with 13 bases between. The CDR3 reads CSASMARETQYF. The CDR3 coding sequence is TGCAGTGCAAGCATGGCCCGGGAGACCCAGTACTTC.

This clonotype was detected ten times or more. The rearrangement links TRBV7-8 to TRBJ2-7; 9 positions agree with TRBD2. The CDR3 loop spans 18 amino acids. The V gene end was trimmed by 0 bases and the J gene end by 2 bases; junction bases not matched to a gene: 11. Germline-derived CDR1 and CDR2 are SGHVS and FQNEAQ. The CDR3 nucleotides read TGTGCCAGCAGCTTAGCGAGGGGCGCGGGAGGGATGGCCTACGAGCAGTACTTC. It encodes CASSLARGAGGMAYEQYF.

This clonotype was recorded a few times. The rearrangement joins TRBV14 to TRBJ2-5; no definite D call. CDR1 SGHDN and CDR2 FVKESK come from the germline V gene. The V end lost 0 bases, the J end lost 7 bases, and 9 bases lay between the germline ends. This CDR3 contains 13 residues. In DNA form, the CDR3 reads TGTGCCAGCAGCCAAGACCGAGGACGGACCCAGTACTTC. Translated: CASSQDRGRTQYF.

This clonotype occurred many times. This chain uses TRBV5-8 with TRBJ2-7; D is undetermined. V lost 4 bases and J 7 bases, leaving 9 bases between the germline ends. From germline, CDR1 is SGHTS and CDR2 YDEGEE. This CDR3 region has 11 residues. In nucleotides, the CDR3 is TGTGCCAGCAGCAGTCCATGGGAGCAGTACTTC. It codes for CASSSPWEQYF.

At least ten counts were recorded for this clonotype. The V gene is TRBV6-1, the J gene TRBJ2-2, with TRBD2 as a possible D gene (7 bases). Germline loops: CDR1 MNHNS, CDR2 SASEGT. The V end was cut by 6 bases, the J end by 3 bases, with 11 bases between. This CDR3 comprises 14 residues. The DNA for the CDR3 is TGTGCCAGCAGGAGGGGGGGCGACACCGGGGAGCTGTTTTTT. Translation gives CASRRGGDTGELFF.

V usage is TRBV7-2 and J usage is TRBJ1-5, with a possible D match to TRBD1 (6 bases). Germline values: CDR1 SGHTA, CDR2 FQGNSA. V was trimmed by 3 bases and J by 3 bases, leaving 12 bases between them. CDR3 length: 15 residues. Written as DNA, the CDR3 is TGTGCCAGCAGCTTTTCTGGGGGCTACAATCAGCCCCAGCATTTT. Its protein product is CASSFSGGYNQPQHF.

Many counts were recorded for this clonotype. The chain carries TRBV14 and TRBJ2-3; 9 nucleotides agree with TRBD2. The V gene's germline CDR1 is SGHDN and CDR2 FVKESK. This CDR3 region has 16 residues. Germline trimming cut 3 bases from V and 2 bases from J; bases unmatched to any gene: 6. Here the CDR3 DNA reads TGTGCCAGCAGCCAGTTAGCGGGAGCGAACACAGATACGCAGTATTTT. It codes for CASSQLAGANTDTQYF.

This chain uses TRBV20-1 with TRBJ1-2, with D unresolved. The V and J ends lost 0 bases and 5 bases respectively, with 16 bases between them. CDR1 and CDR2 (germline): DFQATT, SNEGSKA (reference sequence). CDR3 length: 15 amino acids. The CDR3 DNA follows: TGCAGTGCTAGAGATGTGACCCCTCGACGTTATGGCTACACCTTC. It codes for CSARDVTPRRYGYTF.

This rearrangement joins TRBV20-1 to TRBJ2-7; the match to TRBD2 covers 9 bases. Per germline, CDR1 DFQATT and CDR2 SNEGSKA (reference sequence). The CDR3 is 14 amino acids. J gave up 3 bases and V 3 bases, and 6 bases lay outside the gene matches. The CDR3 nucleotides are TGCAGTGCTAGCGTAGCGGGAGTGATCTACGAGCAGTACTTC. Its protein is CSASVAGVIYEQYF.

With regard to this clonotype: The junction differs from germline at one of its ends, possibly a read error. This CDR3 is CASSLATIQETQYF. The CDR3, as DNA: TGTGCTAGCAGCTTAGCCACTATTCAAGAGACCCAGTACTTC. This chain uses TRBV7-7 with TRBJ2-5; D call uncertain. CDR1 SSHAT and CDR2 FNYEAQ come from the germline V gene (reference sequence). The CDR3 runs 14 residues.

This clonotype was counted a few times. The chain employs TRBV9 and TRBJ2-7, with TRBD2 matching over 9 bases. The V and J ends lost 3 bases and 3 bases, in that order; junction bases with no gene match: 7. Germline lookup yields CDR1 SGDLS and CDR2 YYNGEE. CDR3 length equals 15 residues. In nucleotides, the CDR3 is TGTGCCAGCAGCGAGGGGACTAGCTCCTACTACGAGCAGTACTTC. The encoded protein is CASSEGTSSYYEQYF.

This chain connects TRBV4-3 to TRBJ2-1; 11 nucleotides align to TRBD2. Germline V gives CDR1 LGHNA, CDR2 YSLEER. The CDR3 runs to 15 residues. V dropped 3 bases and J dropped 6; count of bases not matched to a gene: 4. The CDR3: CASSQLLAGVNEQFF. CDR3 bases: TGCGCCAGCAGCCAGCTACTAGCGGGAGTCAATGAGCAGTTCTTC.

In this sample, this clonotype turned up many times. This rearrangement joins TRBV7-9 to TRBJ2-1, with 9 bases matching TRBD2. Trimming at V came to 0 bases and at J to 8 bases, leaving 5 bases not matched to a gene. Germline CDR1 and CDR2: SEHNR and FQNEAQ (reference sequence). This CDR3 spans 15 amino acids. The CDR3 DNA is TGTGCCAGCAGCTTAGCTAGCGGGAGCTTTGATGAGCAGTTCTTC. This encodes CASSLASGSFDEQFF.

As to this clonotype: This may stem from a read error, because a much larger clone lies one nucleotide away. The chain carries TRBV20-1 and TRBJ2-1, with a possible D match to TRBD2 (6 bases). The CDR3 consists of 16 residues. In germline, CDR1 is DFQATT, CDR2 SNEGSKA (reference sequence). The DNA of the CDR3 is TGCTGTGCTGTCTTAAACGGGGGAGCCGGTGGCAATGAGCAGTTCTTC. It is translated as CCAVLNGGAGGNEQFF.

This clonotype showed up just a few times. The rearrangement joins TRBV12-3 or TRBV12-4 to TRBJ2-1; TRBD2 might be the D (6 bases). Between the trimmed V and J ends, which lost 3 bases and 7 bases, there was a span of 16 bases. This CDR3 has 15 amino acids. The CDR3 spells CASSFEGLAMNEQFF. The CDR3 bases are TGTGCCAGCAGTTTTGAGGGACTCGCAATGAATGAGCAGTTCTTC.

This clonotype was counted between two and nine times. The genes are TRBV5-1 and TRBJ1-1; no clear D. The CDR3 extends over 13 amino acids. V dropped 0 bases and J dropped 6 bases, with 9 bases sitting between them. The germline gives CDR1 SGHRS, CDR2 YFSETQ. For the CDR3, the DNA is TGCGCCAGCAGCTTGGGGGGTTCGCCTGAAGCTTTCTTT. Protein product: CASSLGGSPEAFF.

This clonotype was seen a handful of times. The chain uses TRBV9 and TRBJ2-5; maybe TRBD1 (6 bases). The germline V and J ends were trimmed by 3 bases and 3 bases, with 18 bases remaining between them. Per the germline V gene, CDR1 is SGDLS and CDR2 is YYNGEE. The CDR3 contains 16 residues. This chain's CDR3 is CASSAETGPSKETQYF. Here the CDR3 DNA reads TGTGCCAGCAGCGCGGAGACAGGACCATCGAAAGAGACCCAGTACTTC.

This clonotype has only a few counts. The V call is TRBV7-9, the J call TRBJ2-5, with TRBD1 as a possible D gene (5 bases). Looked up from germline, CDR1 is SEHNR and CDR2 is FQNEAQ (reference sequence). The CDR3 spans 16 residues. Trimming took off 10 bases at V and 3 bases at J, with 24 bases between the two ends. The CDR3 DNA sequence: TGTGCCACCCAAGCTCCAGGGCACCCTAAAGAAGAGACCCAGTACTTC. It specifies CATQAPGHPKEETQYF.